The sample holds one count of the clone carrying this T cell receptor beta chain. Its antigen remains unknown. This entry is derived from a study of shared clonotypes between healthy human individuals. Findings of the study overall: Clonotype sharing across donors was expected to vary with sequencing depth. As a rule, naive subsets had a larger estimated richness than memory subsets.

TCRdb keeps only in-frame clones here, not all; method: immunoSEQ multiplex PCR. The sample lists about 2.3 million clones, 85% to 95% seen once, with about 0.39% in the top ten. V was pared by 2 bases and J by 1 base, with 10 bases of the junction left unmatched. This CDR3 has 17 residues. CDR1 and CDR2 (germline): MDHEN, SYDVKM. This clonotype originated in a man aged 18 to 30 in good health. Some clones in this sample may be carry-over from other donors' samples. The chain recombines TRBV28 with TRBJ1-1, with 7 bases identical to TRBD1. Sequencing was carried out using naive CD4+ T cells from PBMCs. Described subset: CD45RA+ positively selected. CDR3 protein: CASSLGAHRTGNTEAFF. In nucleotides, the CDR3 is TGTGCCAGCAGTTTAGGGGCCCACCGGACAGGGAACACTGAAGCTTTCTTT.